Below are 3 T cell receptor beta chains sequenced from a single sample in a study of CDR3 diversity in severe acne. TCRdb reprocessed the PCR reads via MiXCR and lists one record per CDR3 protein. The data show roughly 79,000 distinct CDR3 sequences, with 45% to 50% seen just once and around a tenth held by the top ten. Sequencing input: blood. The receptors stem from a male donor with severe acne vulgaris.

The genes are TRBV28 and TRBJ2-5; 12 bases agree with TRBD2. After removal of 1 base from V and 0 bases from J, the junction contained 6 bases not matched to a gene. CDR1 MDHEN and CDR2 SYDVKM come from the germline V gene. The CDR3 is 18 residues long. The CDR3 spells CASSLLASGRAYQETQYF. The CDR3 nucleotides read TGTGCCAGCAGTTTATTGGCTAGCGGGAGGGCGTACCAAGAGACCCAGTACTTC.

Worth noting for this clonotype: Given a much more abundant clone one base away, this may be a read error. The V call is TRBV5-5, the J call TRBJ1-5; 7 bases agree with TRBD1. This CDR3 contains 16 residues. Germline values: CDR1 SGHKS, CDR2 YYEKEE (reference sequence). In DNA form, the CDR3 reads TGTGCCAGCAGCCAACTCGGGACAGCCTACAATCAGCCCCATCATTTT. Amino acids: CASSQLGTAYNQPHHF.

This clonotype showed up many times. The chain has TRBV20-1 and TRBJ2-7, with TRBD2 as a possible D gene (6 bases). Trimming cost V 7 bases and J 10 bases, with 17 bases left between them. This CDR3 is 11 amino acids long. Germline loops: CDR1 DFQATT, CDR2 SNEGSKA (reference sequence). CDR3 sequence: CSGLDKESQYF. The CDR3 bases are TGCAGTGGACTAGATAAGGAGTCCCAGTACTTC.